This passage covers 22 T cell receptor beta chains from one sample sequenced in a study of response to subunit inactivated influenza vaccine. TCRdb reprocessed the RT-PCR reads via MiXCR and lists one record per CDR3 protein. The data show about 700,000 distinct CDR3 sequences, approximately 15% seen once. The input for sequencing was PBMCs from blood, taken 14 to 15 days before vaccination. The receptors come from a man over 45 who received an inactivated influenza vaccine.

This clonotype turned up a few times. The CDR3 nucleotides read TGCAGCGTTGTAGGTGTCAGTGCCTACGAGCAGTACTTC. Its protein product is CSVVGVSAYEQYF. J is TRBJ2-7 and V is TRBV29-1; D gene unclear. The CDR3 has 13 residues. V lost 4 bases and J 2 bases, leaving 12 bases between the germline ends. Germline values: CDR1 SQVTM, CDR2 ANQGSEA.

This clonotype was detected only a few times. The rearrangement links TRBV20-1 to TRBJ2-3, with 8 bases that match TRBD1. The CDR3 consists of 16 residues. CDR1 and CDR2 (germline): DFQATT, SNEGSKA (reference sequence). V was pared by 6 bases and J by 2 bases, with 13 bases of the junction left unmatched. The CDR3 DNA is TGCAGTGCACTAGCAGGGGGCAGCTTAACCACAGATACGCAGTATTTT. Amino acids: CSALAGGSLTTDTQYF.

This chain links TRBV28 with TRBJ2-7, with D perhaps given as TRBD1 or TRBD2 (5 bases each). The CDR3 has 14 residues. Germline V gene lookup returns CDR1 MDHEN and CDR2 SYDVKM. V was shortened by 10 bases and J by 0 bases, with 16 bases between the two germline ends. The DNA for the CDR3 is TGTGCCATCACCATCCGGGACGGCTCCTACGAGCAGTACTTC. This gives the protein CAITIRDGSYEQYF.

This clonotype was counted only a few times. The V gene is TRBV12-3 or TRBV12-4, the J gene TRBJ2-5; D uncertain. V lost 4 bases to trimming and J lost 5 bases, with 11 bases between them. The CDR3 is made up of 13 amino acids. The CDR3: CASSSPEVETQYF. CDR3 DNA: TGTGCCAGCAGTTCCCCAGAAGTGGAGACCCAGTACTTC.

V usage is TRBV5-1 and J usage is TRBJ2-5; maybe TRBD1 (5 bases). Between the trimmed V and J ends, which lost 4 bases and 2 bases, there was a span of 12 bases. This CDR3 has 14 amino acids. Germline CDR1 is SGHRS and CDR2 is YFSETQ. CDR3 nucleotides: TGCGCCAGCAGCGGCGACAGAATTCAAGAGACCCAGTACTTC. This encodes CASSGDRIQETQYF.

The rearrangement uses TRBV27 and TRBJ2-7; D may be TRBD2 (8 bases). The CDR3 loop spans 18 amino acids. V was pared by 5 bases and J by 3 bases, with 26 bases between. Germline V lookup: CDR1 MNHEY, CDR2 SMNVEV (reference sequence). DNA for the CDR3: TGTGCCAGCAGTCTCCCGGGACAGCACATAGCGGGACACTACGAGCAGTACTTC. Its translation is CASSLPGQHIAGHYEQYF.

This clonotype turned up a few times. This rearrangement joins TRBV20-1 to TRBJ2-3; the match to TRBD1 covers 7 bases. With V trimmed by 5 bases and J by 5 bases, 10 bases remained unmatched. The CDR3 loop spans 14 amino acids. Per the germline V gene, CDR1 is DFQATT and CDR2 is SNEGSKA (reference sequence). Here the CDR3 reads CSAPRQGGVDTQYF. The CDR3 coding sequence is TGCAGTGCTCCCCGACAGGGTGGTGTAGATACGCAGTATTTT.

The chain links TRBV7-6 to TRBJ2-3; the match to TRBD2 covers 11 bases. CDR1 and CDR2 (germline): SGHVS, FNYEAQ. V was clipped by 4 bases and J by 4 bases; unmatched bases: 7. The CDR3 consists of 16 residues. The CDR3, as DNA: TGTGCCAGCAGCTCCGTAGCGGGAGGGTTTGCAGATACGCAGTATTTT. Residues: CASSSVAGGFADTQYF.

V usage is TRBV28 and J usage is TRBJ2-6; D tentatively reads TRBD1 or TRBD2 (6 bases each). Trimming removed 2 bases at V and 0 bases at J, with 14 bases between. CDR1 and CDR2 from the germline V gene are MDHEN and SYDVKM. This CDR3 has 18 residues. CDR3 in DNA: TGTGCCAGCAGTTTAAGGCAGGGGACTTTCTCTGGGGCCAACGTCCTGACTTTC. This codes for CASSLRQGTFSGANVLTF. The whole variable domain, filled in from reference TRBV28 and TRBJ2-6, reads DVKVTQSSRYLVKRTGEKVFLECVQDMDHENMFWYRQDPGLGLRLIYFSYDVKMKEKGDIPEGYSVSREKKERFSLILESASTNQTSMYLCASSLRQGTFSGANVLTFGAGSRLTVL.

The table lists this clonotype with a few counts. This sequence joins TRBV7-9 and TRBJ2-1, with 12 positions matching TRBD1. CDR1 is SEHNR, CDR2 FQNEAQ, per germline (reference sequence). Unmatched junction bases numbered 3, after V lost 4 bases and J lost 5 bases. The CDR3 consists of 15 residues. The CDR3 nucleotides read TGTGCCAGCAGCTCCCGGGACAGGGGGCACAATGAGCAGTTCTTC. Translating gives CASSSRDRGHNEQFF. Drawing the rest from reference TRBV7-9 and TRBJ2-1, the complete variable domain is DTGVSQNPRHKITKRGQNVTFRCDPISEHNRLYWYRQTLGQGPEFLTYFQNEAQLEKSRLLSDRFSAERPKGSFSTLEIQRTEQGDSAMYLCASSSRDRGHNEQFFGPGTRLTVL.

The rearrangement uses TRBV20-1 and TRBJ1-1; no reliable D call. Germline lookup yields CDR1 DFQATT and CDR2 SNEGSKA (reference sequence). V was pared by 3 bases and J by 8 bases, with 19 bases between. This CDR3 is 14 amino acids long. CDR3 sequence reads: CSARRTEVGTEAFF. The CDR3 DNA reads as TGCAGTGCTAGGAGGACCGAGGTGGGTACCGAAGCTTTCTTT.

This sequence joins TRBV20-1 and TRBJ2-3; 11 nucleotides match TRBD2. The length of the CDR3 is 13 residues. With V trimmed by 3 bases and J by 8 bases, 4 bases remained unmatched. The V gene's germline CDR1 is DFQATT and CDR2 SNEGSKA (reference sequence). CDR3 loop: CSASGTSGGTQYF. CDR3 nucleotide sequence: TGCAGTGCTAGCGGGACTAGCGGTGGTACGCAGTATTTT.

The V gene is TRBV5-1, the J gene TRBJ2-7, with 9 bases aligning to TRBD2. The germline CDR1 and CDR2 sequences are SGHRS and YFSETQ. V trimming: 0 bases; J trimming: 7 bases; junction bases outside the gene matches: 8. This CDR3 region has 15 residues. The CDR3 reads CASSLVLAGEGEQYF. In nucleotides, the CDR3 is TGCGCCAGCAGCTTGGTTTTAGCGGGAGAGGGGGAGCAGTACTTC.

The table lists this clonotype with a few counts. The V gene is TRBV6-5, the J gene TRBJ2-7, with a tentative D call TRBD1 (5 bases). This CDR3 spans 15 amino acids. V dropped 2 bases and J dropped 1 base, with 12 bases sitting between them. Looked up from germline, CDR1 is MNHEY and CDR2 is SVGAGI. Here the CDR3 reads CASSYARVLSYEQYF. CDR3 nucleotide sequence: TGTGCCAGCAGTTACGCCAGGGTCCTATCCTACGAGCAGTACTTC.

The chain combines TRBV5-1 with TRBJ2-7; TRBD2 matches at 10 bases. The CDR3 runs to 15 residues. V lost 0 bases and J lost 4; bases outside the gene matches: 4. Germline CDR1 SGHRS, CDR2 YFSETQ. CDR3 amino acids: CASSLGGTSEYEQYF. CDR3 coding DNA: TGCGCCAGCAGCTTGGGTGGGACTAGCGAATACGAGCAGTACTTC.

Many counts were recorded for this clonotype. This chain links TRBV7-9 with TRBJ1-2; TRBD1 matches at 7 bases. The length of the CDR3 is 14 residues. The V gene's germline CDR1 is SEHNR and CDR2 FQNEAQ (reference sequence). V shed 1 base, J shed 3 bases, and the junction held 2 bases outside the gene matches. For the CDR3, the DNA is TGTGCCAGCAGCTTAGAGGGGGCGTACTATGGCTACACCTTC. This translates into CASSLEGAYYGYTF.

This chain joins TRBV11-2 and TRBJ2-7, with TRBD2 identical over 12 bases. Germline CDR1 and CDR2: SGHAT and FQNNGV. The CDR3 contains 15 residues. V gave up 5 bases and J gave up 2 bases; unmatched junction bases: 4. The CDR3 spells CASSGGTSGPYEQYF. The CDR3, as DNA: TGTGCCAGCAGCGGAGGGACTAGCGGGCCCTACGAGCAGTACTTC.

This chain's CDR3 is CASSSRNSGANVLTF. DNA for the CDR3: TGTGCCAGCAGTTCCCGGAACTCTGGGGCCAACGTCCTGACTTTC. The rearrangement joins TRBV28 to TRBJ2-6; D not resolved. Trimming pared 4 bases from V and 0 bases from J, leaving 7 bases between. The CDR3 contains 15 residues. Germline V gives CDR1 MDHEN, CDR2 SYDVKM.

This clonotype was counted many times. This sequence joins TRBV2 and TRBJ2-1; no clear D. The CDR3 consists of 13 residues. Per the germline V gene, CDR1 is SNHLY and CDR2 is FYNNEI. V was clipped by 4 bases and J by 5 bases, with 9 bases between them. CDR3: CASSVGFNNEQFF. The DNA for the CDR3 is TGTGCCAGCAGTGTCGGGTTTAACAATGAGCAGTTCTTC.

The CDR3 DNA reads as TGCGCCAGCAGCCAAGTCTACCCAGACAGGCCGGGGGACTACACCTTC. This sequence encodes CASSQVYPDRPGDYTF. J is TRBJ1-2 and V is TRBV4-1, with a weak D call TRBD1 (6 bases). In germline, CDR1 is MGHRA, CDR2 YSYEKL. Deletions cut 1 base from V and 10 bases from J, with 22 bases between. The CDR3 covers 16 residues.

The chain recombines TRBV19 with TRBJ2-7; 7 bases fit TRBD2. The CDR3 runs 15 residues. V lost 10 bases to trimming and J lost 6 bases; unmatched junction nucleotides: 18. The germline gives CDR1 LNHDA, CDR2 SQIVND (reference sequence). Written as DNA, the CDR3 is TGTGCCACCGGCCCTACTTCGACTAGCCTCTTCGAGCAGTACTTC. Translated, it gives CATGPTSTSLFEQYF.

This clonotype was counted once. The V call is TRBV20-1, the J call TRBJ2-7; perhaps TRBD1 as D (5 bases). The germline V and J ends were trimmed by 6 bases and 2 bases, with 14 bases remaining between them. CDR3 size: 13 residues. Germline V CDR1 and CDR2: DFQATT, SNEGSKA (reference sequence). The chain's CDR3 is CSAGNRRTYEQYF. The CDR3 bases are TGCAGTGCAGGGAACAGGCGAACCTACGAGCAGTACTTC.